These 20 T cell receptor gamma chains were sequenced from one sample in a study of gamma delta lymphoproliferative disorders and STAT genes. TCRdb re-processed the multiplex PCR reads using CATT. The sample lists about 2,500 gamma-chain clones, roughly 19% occurring once. Sequencing used genomic DNA taken from PBMCs of patients and controls. Sequencing was carried out using blood. The receptors stem from a human donor with gamma-delta T-cell large granular lymphocyte leukemia.

This clone was seen a few times. The gene calls are TRGV2 and TRGJP1. TCRdb gives no J gene; it was assigned here by matching the DNA to germline. The germline V gene encodes CDR1 EGSNGY and CDR2 YDSYNSKV. The length of the CDR3 is 14 residues. With V trimmed by 5 bases and J by 0 bases, 3 bases remained unmatched. The CDR3 reads CATWGYTTGWFKIF. DNA of the CDR3: TGTGCCACCTGGGGGTATACCACTGGTTGGTTCAAGATATTT.

The V gene is TRGV4, the J gene TRGJ1 or TRGJ2. Here the J gene came from matching the DNA to germline, since TCRdb omits it. Germline CDR1 is EGSTGY and CDR2 is YDSYTSSV. CDR3 size: 12 residues. V was pared by 3 bases and J by 12 bases, with 11 bases of the junction left unmatched. The CDR3 protein is CATWDKMGGKLF. CDR3 sequence (DNA): TGTGCCACCTGGGATAAGATGGGCGGGAAACTCTTT.

This clone was seen a few times. This chain links TRGV2 with TRGJ1 or TRGJ2. TCRdb carries no J gene annotation; the J gene was assigned here by matching the DNA with germline. CDR1 is EGSNGY and CDR2 is YDSYNSKV in the germline V gene. The CDR3 length is 12 residues. V was pared by 1 base and J by 12 bases, with 9 bases of the junction left unmatched. This chain's CDR3 is CATWDGPKGKLF. The DNA for the CDR3 is TGTGCCACCTGGGACGGACCCAAAGGGAAACTCTTT.

This clone was seen a few times. The chain couples TRGV4 to TRGJP2. As TCRdb names no J gene, one was assigned here on the basis of a DNA match to germline. Germline V gene sequence: CDR1 EGSTGY, CDR2 YDSYTSSV. Trimming cost V 4 bases and J 3 bases; bases outside gene matches: 8. The CDR3 length is 15 residues. The CDR3 is CATWDDQGSDWIKTF. The CDR3 nucleotides are TGTGCCACCTGGGACGATCAGGGTAGTGATTGGATCAAGACGTTT.

The chain combines TRGV8 with TRGJ1 or TRGJ2. Here the J gene came from matching the DNA to germline, since TCRdb omits it. V was pared by 3 bases and J by 8 bases, with 4 bases of the junction left unmatched. CDR1 is VENAVY and CDR2 is YDSYNSRV in the germline V gene. The CDR3 has 11 residues. CDR3 nucleotides: TGTGCCACCTGGGATCACCATAAGAAACTCTTT. Translating it yields CATWDHHKKLF.

This clone was observed a handful of times. CDR3 protein: CATWDRRGGLYYYKKLF. In DNA form, the CDR3 reads TGTGCCACCTGGGACAGGCGAGGTGGGTTGTATTATTATAAGAAACTCTTT. J is TRGJ1 or TRGJ2 and V is TRGV3. Here the J gene came from matching the DNA to germline, since TCRdb omits it. Germline CDR1 reads VTNTFY; CDR2 reads YDVSTARD (reference sequence). The ends lost 0 bases at V and 2 bases at J; junction bases unmatched: 13. CDR3 size: 17 residues.

This clone was counted only a few times. CDR3 DNA sequence: TGTGCCTTGTGGGAGGCTAGTGATTGGATCAAGACGTTT. It codes for CALWEASDWIKTF. V usage is TRGV9 and J usage is TRGJP2. Assignment of the J gene here rests on matching the DNA to germline, because TCRdb gives none. Per germline, CDR1 GITISATS and CDR2 ISYDGTV (reference sequence). The CDR3 is made up of 13 amino acids. J was trimmed by 4 bases and V by 2 bases; bases with no gene match: 1.

No J gene was assigned, while the V gene was called as TRGV5. There are 11 residues in the CDR3. CDR1 and CDR2 (germline): VINAFY, YDVSNSKD. The CDR3: CATWDRRVRLF. CDR3 DNA sequence: TGTGCCACCTGGGACAGGCGGGTCAGACTCTTT.

The gene calls are TRGV11 and TRGJP1. Assignment of the J gene here rests on matching the DNA to germline, because TCRdb gives none. TRGV11 belongs to the ORF category, with a function that is uncertain. Germline trimming cut 0 bases from V and 2 bases from J; bases unmatched to any gene: 3. The CDR3 extends over 16 amino acids. DNA of the CDR3: TGTGCCTGCTGGATTAGGCACTCGACCACTGGTTGGTTCAAGATATTT. Translating gives CACWIRHSTTGWFKIF.

By frequency in the sample, this clone is medium-sized (0.01 to 0.1%). V and J are TRGV10 and TRGJP1. Matching the DNA to germline supplied the J gene, which TCRdb does not give. TRGV10 is noted as an ORF with a role that remains uncertain. CDR3 length: 13 amino acids. The V segment lost 8 bases and the J segment 7 bases; nucleotides outside the gene matches: 8. Here the CDR3 DNA reads TGTGCTGCGTGGGACCCCCTTGGTTGGTTCAAGATATTT. Protein product: CAAWDPLGWFKIF.

This clone was seen more than once but under ten times. V gene TRGV9 was called; the J gene was not. Germline loops: CDR1 GITISATS, CDR2 ISYDGTV (reference sequence). The length of the CDR3 is 9 residues. CDR3 coding DNA: TGTGCCTTGTGGGAGGTGCTACTCTTT. It codes for CALWEVLLF.

This sequence joins TRGV9 and TRGJ1 or TRGJ2. In the absence of a J gene in TCRdb, the DNA was matched to germline to assign it here. Germline trimming cut 3 bases from V and 1 base from J; bases unmatched to any gene: 6. The CDR3 spans 14 residues. Germline assignment: CDR1 GITISATS and CDR2 ISYDGTV (reference sequence). The CDR3 here is CALWEILNYYKKLF. Here the CDR3 DNA reads TGTGCCTTGTGGGAGATCCTCAATTATTATAAGAAACTCTTT.

This clone rates as large. The rearrangement links TRGV10 to TRGJP1. The J gene was not available in TCRdb and was assigned here by matching the DNA to germline segments. TRGV10 is an ORF, with its function uncertain. The CDR3 covers 14 residues. The V and J ends lost 8 bases and 0 bases, in that order; junction bases with no gene match: 4. CDR3 in amino acids: CAAWDYTTGWFKIF. The CDR3 DNA follows: TGTGCTGCGTGGGATTATACCACTGGTTGGTTCAAGATATTT.

In this sample, this clone turned up a few times. The chain is built from TRGV10 and TRGJP1. In the absence of a J gene in TCRdb, the DNA was matched to germline to assign it here. TRGV10 is an open reading frame whose function is uncertain. Unmatched junction bases numbered 5, after V lost 11 bases and J lost 7 bases. The CDR3 contains 11 residues. The chain's CDR3 is CAAGGGWFKIF. In DNA, the CDR3 is TGTGCTGCGGGGGGTGGTTGGTTCAAGATATTT.

J is TRGJ1 or TRGJ2 and V is TRGV9. Germline matching of the DNA provided the J gene here, since TCRdb leaves it blank. Germline trimming cut 3 bases from V and 3 bases from J; bases unmatched to any gene: 2. Per the germline V gene, CDR1 is GITISATS and CDR2 is ISYDGTV (reference sequence). CDR3 length: 12 amino acids. CDR3 in DNA: TGTGCCTTGTGGGAGTGTTATTATAAGAAACTCTTT. Amino acids: CALWECYYKKLF.

In this sample, this clone turned up a few times. The chain carries TRGV8 and TRGJ1 or TRGJ2. Here the J gene was assigned by germline matching of the DNA, as TCRdb has none. CDR1 and CDR2 (germline): VENAVY, YDSYNSRV. This CDR3 is built from 16 residues. With V trimmed by 5 bases and J by 0 bases, 13 bases remained unmatched. This CDR3 reads CATWVLLGPNYYKKLF. DNA for the CDR3: TGTGCCACCTGGGTCCTTCTGGGTCCGAATTATTATAAGAAACTCTTT.

This clone showed up just a few times. This chain connects TRGV2 to TRGJP2. Here the J gene was assigned by germline matching of the DNA, as TCRdb has none. From germline, CDR1 is EGSNGY and CDR2 YDSYNSKV. The CDR3 is 16 residues long. After removal of 0 bases from V and 2 bases from J, the junction contained 6 bases not matched to a gene. CDR3 nucleotide sequence: TGTGCCACCTGGGACGGGACGAGGAGTAGTGATTGGATCAAGACGTTT. It yields the protein CATWDGTRSSDWIKTF.

V is TRGV4 and J is TRGJ1 or TRGJ2. TCRdb leaves out the J gene; it was filled in here by matching the DNA to germline. Trimming removed 5 bases from V and 5 bases from J; junction bases left unmatched: 6. Per germline, CDR1 EGSTGY and CDR2 YDSYTSSV. This CDR3 comprises 12 residues. The DNA for the CDR3 is TGTGCCACCTGGGCTGGACATTATAAGAAACTCTTT. It specifies CATWAGHYKKLF.

Worth noting for this clone: This same CDR3 is encoded by further DNA sequences in the sample. V and J are TRGV8 and TRGJ1 or TRGJ2. No J gene is reported in TCRdb; it was inferred here by comparing the DNA with germline. CDR3 size: 11 residues. Germline loops: CDR1 VENAVY, CDR2 YDSYNSRV. With V trimmed by 5 bases and J by 6 bases, 4 bases remained unmatched. The CDR3 DNA reads TGTGCCACCTGGGGTCTTTATAAGAAACTCTTT. Protein: CATWGLYKKLF.

The chain employs TRGV10 and TRGJ1 or TRGJ2. The J gene comes from matching the DNA to germline here; TCRdb lacks it. TRGV10 qualifies as an ORF whose function is uncertain. This CDR3 is 15 amino acids long. V dropped 8 bases and J dropped 2; count of bases not matched to a gene: 13. The CDR3 protein is CAAWVYPDYYYKKLF. CDR3 nucleotide sequence: TGTGCTGCGTGGGTATATCCCGACTATTATTATAAGAAACTCTTT.